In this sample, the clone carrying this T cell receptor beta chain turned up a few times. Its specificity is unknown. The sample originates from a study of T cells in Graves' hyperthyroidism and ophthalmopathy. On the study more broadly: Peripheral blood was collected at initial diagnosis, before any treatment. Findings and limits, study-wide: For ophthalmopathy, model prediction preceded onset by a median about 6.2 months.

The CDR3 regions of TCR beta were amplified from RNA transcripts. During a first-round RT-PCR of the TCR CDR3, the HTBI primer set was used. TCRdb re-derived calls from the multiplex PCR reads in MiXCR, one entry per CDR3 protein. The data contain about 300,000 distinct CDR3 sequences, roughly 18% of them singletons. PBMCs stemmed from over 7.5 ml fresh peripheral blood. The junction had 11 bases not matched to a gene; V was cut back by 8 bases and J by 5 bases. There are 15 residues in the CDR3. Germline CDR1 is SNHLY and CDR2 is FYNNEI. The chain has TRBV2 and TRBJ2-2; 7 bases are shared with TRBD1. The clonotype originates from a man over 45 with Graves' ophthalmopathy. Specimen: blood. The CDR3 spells CASGIDRVRTGELFF. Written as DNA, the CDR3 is TGTGCCAGCGGTATCGACAGGGTACGAACCGGGGAGCTGTTTTTT. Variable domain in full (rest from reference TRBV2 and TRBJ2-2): EPEVTQTPSHQVTQMGQEVILRCVPISNHLYFYWYRQILGQKVEFLVSFYNNEISEKSEIFDDQFSVERPDGSNFTLKIRSTKLEDSAMYFCASGIDRVRTGELFFGEGSRLTVL.